Listed below are T cell receptor beta chains from one sample, sequenced in a study of cytomegalovirus exposure and HLA in healthy donors. The assay was immunoSEQ multiplex PCR, and TCRdb's table has in-frame clones only and misses some. The data show about 160,000 clones, more than 75% seen once. Sequencing was done on a sample of PBMCs. These receptors all stem from a young man in good health and CMV-seropositive. Each CDR3 is given with its conserved first and last residue. Fields, in order: CDR3 length, V gene, J gene, CDR3 protein.

cdr3_length: 15
v_call: TRBV4-1
j_call: TRBJ2-2
cdr3_aa: CASSQGTGDTGELFF

cdr3_length: 17
v_call: TRBV19
j_call: TRBJ2-1
cdr3_aa: CASSHPGGGSSYNEQFF

cdr3_length: 15
v_call: TRBV5-4
j_call: TRBJ2-2
cdr3_aa: CASSLAPADTGELFF

cdr3_length: 14
v_call: TRBV18
j_call: TRBJ2-7
cdr3_aa: CASSPRQGSYEQYF

cdr3_length: 13
v_call: TRBV7-3
j_call: TRBJ2-3
cdr3_aa: CASSPTLADTQYF

cdr3_length: 17
v_call: TRBV2
j_call: TRBJ2-2
cdr3_aa: CASRFPEGFANTGELFF

cdr3_length: 15
v_call: TRBV6-1
j_call: TRBJ2-7
cdr3_aa: CASKMVEGATYEQYF

cdr3_length: 15
v_call: TRBV14
j_call: TRBJ2-1
cdr3_aa: CASSHDRGSYNEQFF

cdr3_length: 14
v_call: TRBV6-1
j_call: TRBJ1-1
cdr3_aa: CASSGLGLNTEAFF

cdr3_length: 14
v_call: TRBV2
j_call: TRBJ2-7
cdr3_aa: CATSTSGGSYEQYF

cdr3_length: 12
v_call: TRBV11-3
j_call: TRBJ1-5
cdr3_aa: CASSLVLQPQHF

cdr3_length: 13
v_call: TRBV9
j_call: TRBJ2-3
cdr3_aa: CASSQGRADTQYF

cdr3_length: 13
v_call: TRBV7-6
j_call: TRBJ2-7
cdr3_aa: CASSSGIRYEQYF

cdr3_length: 14
v_call: TRBV19
j_call: TRBJ1-1
cdr3_aa: CASSMERGFTEAFF

cdr3_length: 17
v_call: TRBV7-9
j_call: TRBJ1-3
cdr3_aa: CASSLAVSGASGNTIYF

cdr3_length: 15
v_call: TRBV11-3
j_call: TRBJ2-1
cdr3_aa: CASSLGSGGEYEQFF

cdr3_length: 15
v_call: TRBV13
j_call: TRBJ2-1
cdr3_aa: CASSVDSSSYNEQFF

cdr3_length: 14
v_call: TRBV13
j_call: TRBJ1-1
cdr3_aa: CASSLEGENTEAFF

cdr3_length: 16
v_call: TRBV19
j_call: TRBJ2-2
cdr3_aa: CASSLDRAGVTGELFF

cdr3_length: 17
v_call: TRBV9
j_call: TRBJ2-1
cdr3_aa: CASSVGATGGPENEQFF

cdr3_length: 13
v_call: TRBV6-5
j_call: TRBJ2-7
cdr3_aa: CASSPPGGREQYF

cdr3_length: 15
v_call: TRBV7-7
j_call: TRBJ2-7
cdr3_aa: CASSTGTGASYEQYF

cdr3_length: 12
v_call: TRBV30
j_call: TRBJ2-7
cdr3_aa: CALRDRGYEQYF

cdr3_length: 17
v_call: TRBV5-1
j_call: TRBJ2-3
cdr3_aa: CASSSQGAGASTDTQYF

cdr3_length: 15
v_call: TRBV9
j_call: TRBJ1-2
cdr3_aa: CASSVGHSANYGYTF

cdr3_length: 20
v_call: TRBV27
j_call: TRBJ1-2
cdr3_aa: CASSGLGVLGQGVSRYGYTF

cdr3_length: 15
v_call: TRBV5-8
j_call: TRBJ1-1
cdr3_aa: CASSLQGGGGTEAFF

cdr3_length: 15
v_call: TRBV6-4
j_call: TRBJ2-1
cdr3_aa: CASSDSAGGHNEQFF

cdr3_length: 14
v_call: TRBV5-1
j_call: TRBJ2-3
cdr3_aa: CASSLGDISDTQYF

cdr3_length: 15
v_call: TRBV5-1
j_call: TRBJ2-1
cdr3_aa: CASSSGQGTYNEQFF

cdr3_length: 16
v_call: TRBV11-3
j_call: TRBJ2-2
cdr3_aa: CASSSGQGATGGELFF

cdr3_length: 15
v_call: TRBV6-6
j_call: TRBJ2-5
cdr3_aa: CASSYFPGGGETQYF

cdr3_length: 13
v_call: TRBV5-6
j_call: TRBJ2-7
cdr3_aa: CASSPGNGYEQYF

cdr3_length: 13
v_call: TRBV2
j_call: TRBJ1-2
cdr3_aa: CASSDVQGAGYTF

cdr3_length: 17
v_call: TRBV7-2
j_call: TRBJ2-5
cdr3_aa: CASSLSLAGGLAETQYF

cdr3_length: 16
v_call: TRBV5-1
j_call: TRBJ2-5
cdr3_aa: CASSGTSGGTRETQYF

cdr3_length: 14
v_call: TRBV11-3
j_call: TRBJ2-7
cdr3_aa: CASSLTGIAYEQYF

cdr3_length: 16
v_call: TRBV7-8
j_call: TRBJ1-5
cdr3_aa: CASSLAFTAFNQPQHF

cdr3_length: 14
v_call: TRBV5-1
j_call: TRBJ2-2
cdr3_aa: CASKLQGWSGELFF

cdr3_length: 15
v_call: TRBV6-6
j_call: TRBJ2-7
cdr3_aa: CASKDTSGGKGEQYF

cdr3_length: 13
v_call: TRBV6-1
j_call: TRBJ2-1
cdr3_aa: CASSDAHHFEQFF

cdr3_length: 15
v_call: TRBV5-8
j_call: TRBJ2-5
cdr3_aa: CASSFGDRQQETQYF

cdr3_length: 13
v_call: TRBV7-3
j_call: TRBJ2-1
cdr3_aa: CASSLIVSSEQFF

cdr3_length: 14
v_call: TRBV7-2
j_call: TRBJ1-2
cdr3_aa: CASSLAEGNYGYTF

cdr3_length: 14
v_call: TRBV30
j_call: TRBJ2-1
cdr3_aa: CAWKGQVIYNEQFF

cdr3_length: 14
v_call: TRBV19
j_call: TRBJ2-3
cdr3_aa: CASSVVAGTDTQYF

cdr3_length: 18
v_call: TRBV11-3
j_call: TRBJ2-7
cdr3_aa: CASSLATGRGVTTYEQYF

cdr3_length: 16
v_call: TRBV2
j_call: TRBJ1-6
cdr3_aa: CASKDRDVSYNSPLHF

cdr3_length: 14
v_call: TRBV19
j_call: TRBJ1-3
cdr3_aa: CASTRGGSGNTIYF

cdr3_length: 15
v_call: TRBV5-6
j_call: TRBJ2-4
cdr3_aa: CASSFTAGGLAIQYF

cdr3_length: 13
v_call: TRBV19
j_call: TRBJ2-1
cdr3_aa: CASSIGQGDEQFF

cdr3_length: 15
v_call: TRBV18
j_call: TRBJ1-2
cdr3_aa: CASSPEMTGADGYTF

cdr3_length: 13
v_call: TRBV2
j_call: TRBJ1-6
cdr3_aa: CATGQGESSPLHF

cdr3_length: 14
v_call: TRBV9
j_call: TRBJ2-3
cdr3_aa: CASSSGGGTDTQYF